This TCR beta chain comes out of a study of radiotherapy plus CTLA-4 blockade in lung cancer. Study at large: Objective responses were observed in 15% to 20% of patients, and disease control was achieved by roughly 31%. Broader study findings: Increased serum interferon-beta after radiation also reportedly predicted response strongly. Subsequent to radiotherapy plus ipilimumab, tumor-derived TCR clones underwent expansion in blood.

CDR1 is MNHEY, CDR2 SVGAGI, per germline. Between the trimmed V and J ends, which lost 8 bases and 4 bases, there was a span of 11 bases. CDR3 size: 12 residues. Sequenced by immunoSEQ multiplex PCR; TCRdb stores in-frame clones only, minus some. The sample has 90,000 to 100,000 clones; 80% to 90% are singletons. As concerns this clone: The target antigen is unknown.

CTLA-4 blockade using ipilimumab, together with focal radiation, was received by patients with chemo-refractory metastatic non-small-cell lung cancer. The material sequenced was peripheral blood, taken from a patient treated with radiotherapy plus ipilimumab. The sequence was obtained from a human donor with non-small cell lung cancer that progressed on radiotherapy plus ipilimumab. The rearrangement links TRBV6-5 to TRBJ2-5; D is unresolved. The CDR3 nucleotides read TGTGCCAGCCACACCGGTGGAGAGACCCAGTACTTC. Protein: CASHTGGETQYF.